The 25 T cell receptor beta chains given below trace back to one sample, sequenced in a study of prognosis after radiotherapy for stage I lung cancer. It was by two-round multiplex PCR that TCR beta CDR3 was amplified from genomic DNA. Gene-specific TRBV and TRBJ primers were used in PCR round one. TCRdb called the multiplex PCR reads again in MiXCR, with one record for every CDR3 protein. The sample has tens of thousands of distinct CDR3 sequences, less than 30% seen once. The sample in question was PBMCs, obtained before or after stereotactic body radiation therapy (not recorded which). Source of these receptors: a donor of 50 years or more with non-small cell lung cancer.

This clonotype was detected many times. The chain joins TRBV9 to TRBJ2-1, with 11 nucleotides matching TRBD2. Germline values: CDR1 SGDLS, CDR2 YYNGEE. The V gene end was trimmed by 4 bases and the J gene end by 0 bases; junction bases not matched to a gene: 15. The CDR3 extends over 20 amino acids. CDR3 sequence: CASSPHRRLAGGTSYNEQFF. CDR3 in DNA: TGTGCCAGCAGCCCACACCGGAGGCTAGCGGGGGGAACCTCCTACAATGAGCAGTTCTTC. The full variable domain, its missing parts supplied by reference TRBV9 and TRBJ2-1, is DSGVTQTPKHLITATGQRVTLRCSPRSGDLSVYWYQQSLDQGLQFLIQYYNGEERAKGNILERFSAQQFPDLHSELNLSSLELGDSALYFCASSPHRRLAGGTSYNEQFFGPGTRLTVL.

This clonotype has a count of ten or more. The rearrangement links TRBV9 to TRBJ2-2, with D hard to call. Germline V gene sequence: CDR1 SGDLS, CDR2 YYNGEE. This CDR3 has 15 residues. The ends were cut back, 0 bases at V and 1 base at J, with 7 bases in the middle. The CDR3 reads CASSVGQRNTGELFF. CDR3 DNA: TGTGCCAGCAGCGTAGGTCAGAGGAACACCGGGGAGCTGTTTTTT.

Of note for this clonotype: A single base is all that separates this from a far larger clone, so a read error is likely. The chain carries TRBV6-4 and TRBJ1-2; D may be TRBD1 (5 bases). CDR1 MRHNA and CDR2 SNTAGT come from the germline V gene. The CDR3 loop spans 15 amino acids. CDR3 residues: CASSAGLSANYVYTF. CDR3 bases: TGTGCCAGCAGCGCGGGACTTTCAGCTAACTATGTCTACACCTTC.

Details on this clonotype: A far larger clone lies a single base away; this is likely a read error. Since the CDR3 does not end with the conserved phenylalanine or tryptophan, this likely comes from a read error. This chain uses TRBV6-8 with TRBJ1-1; 8 bases line up with TRBD1. The V gene's germline CDR1 is MNHGY and CDR2 SAAAGT. The CDR3 totals 14 residues. After removal of 7 bases from V and 0 bases from J, the junction contained 4 bases not matched to a gene. CDR3 sequence: CASKLDRVNTEAFS. CDR3 DNA sequence: TGTGCCAGCAAATTGGACAGGGTGAACACTGAAGCTTTCTCT.

This clonotype was detected ten times or more. J is TRBJ1-1 and V is TRBV6-5; 10 nucleotides match TRBD1. In germline, CDR1 is MNHEY, CDR2 SVGAGI. The ends lost 5 bases at V and 6 bases at J; junction bases unmatched: 6. The CDR3 spans 14 residues. Here the CDR3 reads CASSHPTGGSEAFF. DNA for the CDR3: TGTGCCAGCAGTCACCCGACAGGGGGCTCTGAAGCTTTCTTT.

This clonotype was detected ten times or more. The chain joins TRBV9 to TRBJ1-2; D possibly corresponds to TRBD1 (5 bases). Germline-derived CDR1 and CDR2 are SGDLS and YYNGEE. CDR3 length: 13 residues. Trimming took 1 base from V and 2 from J, leaving 6 bases between them. CDR3 loop: CASSVRDNYGYTF. The CDR3 nucleotides are TGTGCCAGCAGCGTACGGGACAACTATGGCTACACCTTC.

This clonotype occurred many times. This sequence joins TRBV3-1 and TRBJ1-1, with no clear D. V was shortened by 2 bases and J by 1 base, with 5 bases between the two germline ends. This CDR3 spans 13 amino acids. Germline CDR1 LGHDT, CDR2 YNNKEL (reference sequence). CDR3 in DNA: TGTGCCAGCAGCCAAACCCCGAACACTGAAGCTTTCTTT. Encoded protein: CASSQTPNTEAFF.

This clonotype occurred many times. This chain uses TRBV6-5 with TRBJ2-1; 9 bases match TRBD1. The CDR3 has 15 residues. The V and J ends lost 0 bases and 6 bases, in that order; junction bases with no gene match: 3. CDR1 is MNHEY and CDR2 is SVGAGI in the germline V gene. The CDR3 loop reads CASSYSWTGANEQFF. CDR3 bases: TGTGCCAGCAGTTACTCGTGGACAGGGGCCAATGAGCAGTTCTTC.

This clonotype turned up a few times. A read error may be the cause here, since a much bigger clone is one base away. As the CDR3 is not closed by the conserved phenylalanine or tryptophan, this likely results from a read error. The chain has TRBV11-2 and TRBJ2-7; D remains ambiguous. The CDR3 has 12 residues. The germline V gene has CDR1 SGHAT and CDR2 FQNNGV. Trimming took off 5 bases at V and 0 bases at J, with 5 bases between the two ends. The CDR3 bases are TGTGCCAGCAGCCCAATCTCCTACGAGCAGTACCTC. The encoded protein is CASSPISYEQYL.

This clonotype was counted ten times or more. This chain joins TRBV24-1 and TRBJ1-3; unclear D gene. Deletions cut 3 bases from V and 0 bases from J, with 8 bases between. The CDR3 length is 15 residues. CDR1 KGHDR and CDR2 SFDVKD come from the germline V gene. The CDR3 DNA sequence: TGTGCCACCAGTGATGGACCGAGCTCTGGAAACACCATATATTTT. Translated, it gives CATSDGPSSGNTIYF.

This clonotype was recorded at least ten times. CDR3 nucleotide sequence: TGTGCCAGCAGCTTATTGGGAGGGGATGAGCAGTTCTTC. It yields the protein CASSLLGGDEQFF. The rearrangement joins TRBV7-9 to TRBJ2-1, with TRBD2 matching over 7 bases. Germline loops: CDR1 SEHNR, CDR2 FQNEAQ (reference sequence). The trim removed 2 bases at V and 8 bases at J, leaving 3 bases unmatched. The CDR3 is made up of 13 amino acids.

This clonotype was recorded many times. CDR3 protein: CAISESGGPDTQYF. CDR3 coding DNA: TGTGCCATCAGTGAGTCGGGGGGGCCTGATACGCAGTATTTT. V and J are TRBV10-3 and TRBJ2-3; D perhaps matches TRBD2 (7 bases). The CDR3 extends over 14 amino acids. Trimming cost V 0 bases and J 6 bases, with 10 bases left between them. CDR1 ENHRY and CDR2 SYGVKD come from the germline V gene.

Note on this clonotype: This probably arose from a read error, given a far larger clone one base away. The gene calls are TRBV6-5 and TRBJ2-3, with 7 bases lining up with TRBD1. Trimming cost V 6 bases and J 6 bases; bases outside gene matches: 9. This CDR3 has 14 residues. Per the germline V gene, CDR1 is MNHEY and CDR2 is SVGAGI. The DNA of the CDR3 is TGTGCCAGCAGCCCGAGGGGGCCCGGGGATACGCAGTATTTT. Protein: CASSPRGPGDTQYF.

Details on this clonotype: A clone one base away is much larger, so this may be a read error. Because it lacks the conserved phenylalanine or tryptophan at the end, this CDR3 is likely a read error. J is TRBJ1-1 and V is TRBV20-1; D possibly corresponds to TRBD1 (5 bases). Germline V gives CDR1 DFQATT, CDR2 SNEGSKA (reference sequence). The germline V and J ends were trimmed by 6 bases and 5 bases, with 25 bases remaining between them. The CDR3 loop spans 16 amino acids. The CDR3 sequence is CSAGPNRAPSGTEAFL. The CDR3 region has the DNA TGCAGTGCGGGACCGAACCGGGCCCCGTCCGGGACTGAAGCTTTCCTT.

A remark on this clonotype: A far larger clone is one nucleotide away, so this likely arose from a read error. V is TRBV10-3 and J is TRBJ2-1; D may be TRBD2 (5 bases). CDR1 is ENHRY, CDR2 SYGVKD, per germline. Trimming took off 5 bases at V and 6 bases at J, with 17 bases between the two ends. The CDR3 totals 15 residues. Here the CDR3 DNA reads TGTGCCATCAGTCAGGAGGAGCCGATCCTCAATGAGCAGTTCTTC. Translating it yields CAISQEEPILNEQFF.

This clonotype was counted many times. CDR3 protein: CASSHGRTSYNEQFF. CDR3 sequence (DNA): TGTGCCAGCAGCCACGGACGGACCTCCTACAATGAGCAGTTCTTC. The rearrangement uses TRBV7-9 and TRBJ2-1; D call uncertain. Germline CDR1 and CDR2: SEHNR and FQNEAQ (reference sequence). The CDR3 has 15 amino acids. The germline V and J ends were trimmed by 5 bases and 0 bases, with 11 bases remaining between them.

This clonotype was recorded at least ten times. The chain has TRBV9 and TRBJ1-3; possible D gene TRBD1, 5 bases. The CDR3 length is 15 residues. Trimming pared 4 bases from V and 0 bases from J, leaving 11 bases between. Germline V lookup: CDR1 SGDLS, CDR2 YYNGEE. The CDR3 spells CASSLGPDSGNTIYF. DNA for the CDR3: TGTGCCAGCAGCCTGGGACCGGACTCTGGAAACACCATATATTTT.

This clonotype was seen many times. This rearrangement joins TRBV9 to TRBJ1-3; 7 bases align to TRBD1. Germline V CDR1 and CDR2: SGDLS, YYNGEE. V dropped 3 bases and J dropped 2; count of bases not matched to a gene: 5. This CDR3 has 15 residues. CDR3 sequence: CASSDRGVTGNTIYF. In DNA form, the CDR3 reads TGTGCCAGCAGCGACAGGGGAGTTACTGGAAACACCATATATTTT.

This clonotype was observed many times. No DNA is shown, since the ends of the CDR3 on it are uncertain; the CDR3 is the one TCRdb lists. The V call is TRBV24-1, the J call TRBJ1-5; TRBD1 was called by the table and not checked on the DNA. CDR1 is KGHDR and CDR2 is SFDVKD in the germline V gene. The CDR3 length equals 15 residues, ends included. CDR3 sequence reads: CATSTSGLSNQPQHF.

The chain is built from TRBV15 and TRBJ2-4; the match to TRBD1 covers 7 bases. Germline CDR1 reads LNHNV; CDR2 reads YYDKDF (reference sequence). CDR3 length: 15 residues. V was pared by 0 bases and J by 7 bases, with 6 bases of the junction left unmatched. The CDR3 DNA sequence: TGTGCCACCAGCAGAGATAAGGGGGCAGGGAACATTCAGTACTTC. It yields the protein CATSRDKGAGNIQYF.

With regard to this clonotype: It may be a read error: a sequence one base away is much more abundant. This chain joins TRBV5-1 and TRBJ2-5, with 7 bases lining up with TRBD2. Germline V CDR1 and CDR2: SGHRS, YFSETQ. The CDR3 runs to 15 residues. The J segment lost 2 bases and the V segment lost 7 bases, leaving 11 bases of the junction unmatched. CDR3 amino acids: CASGPGLEGQETQYF. CDR3 DNA: TGCGCCAGCGGCCCTGGACTAGAGGGGCAAGAGACCCAGTACTTC.

A word on this clonotype: Possible read error: a much larger clone is one base away. The rearrangement uses TRBV15 and TRBJ1-1, with D unresolved. Trimming left V 0 bases short and J 11 bases short, with 13 bases between. Germline-derived CDR1 and CDR2 are LNHNV and YYDKDF (reference sequence). There are 13 residues in the CDR3. The CDR3 DNA follows: TGTGCCACCAGCAGAGATTTTAAAAGGGAGGCTTTCTTT. This gives the protein CATSRDFKREAFF. Full variable domain (outside the CDR3, taken from reference TRBV15 and TRBJ1-1): DAMVIQNPRYQVTQFGKPVTLSCSQTLNHNVMYWYQQKSSQAPKLLFHYYDKDFNNEADTPDNFQSRRPNTSFCFLDIRSPGLGDTAMYLCATSRDFKREAFFGQGTRLTVV.

This clonotype has ten or more counts. The chain uses TRBV7-9 and TRBJ2-2, with D uncertain. V shed 1 base and J shed 5 bases, with 5 bases lying between them. Germline CDR1 is SEHNR and CDR2 is FQNEAQ (reference sequence). CDR3 length equals 13 residues. This CDR3 is CASSLGDTGELFF. In DNA, the CDR3 is TGTGCCAGCAGCTTAGGGGATACCGGGGAGCTGTTTTTT.

This clonotype was recorded many times. The chain recombines TRBV5-1 with TRBJ1-1; TRBD1 agrees at 7 bases. CDR1 and CDR2 from the germline V gene are SGHRS and YFSETQ. This CDR3 comprises 14 residues. Trimming at V came to 0 bases and at J to 5 bases, leaving 4 bases not matched to a gene. The CDR3 is CASSLDQGVTEAFF. Here the CDR3 DNA reads TGCGCCAGCAGCTTGGATCAGGGGGTAACTGAAGCTTTCTTT.

The sample holds many counts of this clonotype. V usage is TRBV24-1 and J usage is TRBJ2-5; TRBD2 agrees at 10 bases. CDR1 and CDR2 (germline): KGHDR, SFDVKD. The CDR3 sequence is 16 residues long. Trimming cost V 3 bases and J 5 bases; bases outside gene matches: 8. In DNA, the CDR3 is TGTGCCACCAGTGATCACCTTAGCGGGGGGCTGGAGACCCAGTACTTC. The encoded protein is CATSDHLSGGLETQYF.